The clone carrying this T cell receptor (beta chain) came up many times. The data originate from a study of Graves' ophthalmopathy and Graves' hyperthyroidism. CDR3 regions of TCR beta were amplified from RNA transcripts. The workflow started with a first-round RT-PCR run with HTBI primers and then moved on to a second-round multiplex PCR. TCRdb called the multiplex PCR reads again in MiXCR, with one record for every CDR3 protein. The table includes fewer than 350,000 distinct CDR3 sequences, roughly 17% detected once. Germline CDR1 and CDR2: SGHAT and FQDESV (reference sequence). This CDR3 contains 16 residues. J was trimmed by 4 bases and V by 2 bases; bases with no gene match: 9.

The V and J genes are TRBV11-1 and TRBJ2-5; the match to TRBD1 covers 8 bases. Specimen: peripheral blood. This receptor was identified in an adult man with Graves' ophthalmopathy. The CDR3 loop is CASSLSARGPSETQYF. CDR3 sequence (DNA): TGTGCCAGCAGCTTATCCGCCAGGGGGCCTTCAGAGACCCAGTACTTC.